These T cell receptor beta chains were read from a single sample in a study of shared clonotypes between healthy human individuals. TCRdb's copy holds only in-frame clones and misses some; the assay was immunoSEQ multiplex PCR. The table has millions of clones, over 85% seen once. The sequenced sample consisted of naive CD4+ T cells sorted from blood. The receptor source for this set is a man in his late teens or twenties in good health. CDR3s include the opening cysteine and the closing phenylalanine or tryptophan. Each record gives: V gene, J gene, CDR3 length, D gene, clone size, CDR3 protein, CDR3 DNA. The D gene is left open where the match is weak. The size of a clone is reported for some rows only, either as once, few or many, or as a class for expanded clones.

V gene: TRBV5-1
J gene: TRBJ1-1
CDR3 length: 14
D gene: NA
clone size: NA
CDR3 protein: CASSFRTGNTEAFF
CDR3 DNA: TGCGCCAGCAGCTTCCGTACAGGGAACACTGAAGCTTTCTTT

V gene: TRBV18
J gene: TRBJ1-4
CDR3 length: 15
D gene: NA
clone size: NA
CDR3 protein: CASSPSRESREKLFF
CDR3 DNA: TGTGCCAGCTCACCAAGCAGGGAATCTCGAGAAAAACTGTTTTTT

V gene: TRBV14
J gene: TRBJ2-4
CDR3 length: 16
D gene: NA
clone size: NA
CDR3 protein: CASSPAGFQYKNIQYF
CDR3 DNA: TGTGCCAGCAGCCCTGCAGGCTTCCAATACAAAAACATTCAGTACTTC

V gene: TRBV19
J gene: TRBJ1-6
CDR3 length: 13
D gene: NA
clone size: NA
CDR3 protein: CASSEQNNSPLHF
CDR3 DNA: TGTGCCAGTAGTGAGCAGAATAATTCACCCCTCCACTTT

V gene: TRBV28
J gene: TRBJ1-5
CDR3 length: 15
D gene: TRBD1
clone size: NA
CDR3 protein: CASSFMDRGNQPQHF
CDR3 DNA: TGTGCCAGCAGTTTTATGGACAGGGGCAATCAGCCCCAGCATTTT

V gene: TRBV6-5
J gene: TRBJ1-4
CDR3 length: 14
D gene: NA
clone size: NA
CDR3 protein: CASSRTATNEKLFF
CDR3 DNA: TGTGCCAGCAGTAGGACCGCAACTAATGAAAAACTGTTTTTT

V gene: TRBV9
J gene: TRBJ2-2
CDR3 length: 15
D gene: TRBD1
clone size: once
CDR3 protein: CASSGGQGVPGELFF
CDR3 DNA: TGTGCCAGCAGCGGAGGACAGGGGGTCCCCGGGGAGCTGTTTTTT

V gene: TRBV30
J gene: TRBJ2-3
CDR3 length: 14
D gene: TRBD2
clone size: NA
CDR3 protein: CAWSKLAATDTQYF
CDR3 DNA: TGTGCCTGGAGTAAACTAGCGGCCACAGATACGCAGTATTTT

V gene: TRBV7-2
J gene: TRBJ1-2
CDR3 length: 15
D gene: TRBD1
clone size: once
CDR3 protein: CASSSGQGTLSGYTF
CDR3 DNA: TGTGCCAGCAGCTCCGGACAGGGGACTTTATCTGGCTACACCTTC

V gene: TRBV11-2
J gene: TRBJ2-3
CDR3 length: 11
D gene: NA
clone size: few
CDR3 protein: CASSLEDTQYF
CDR3 DNA: TGTGCCAGCAGCTTAGAAGATACGCAGTATTTT

V gene: TRBV9
J gene: TRBJ1-2
CDR3 length: 14
D gene: TRBD1
clone size: NA
CDR3 protein: CASSVETGGDGYTF
CDR3 DNA: TGTGCCAGCAGCGTAGAGACAGGGGGCGATGGCTACACCTTC

V gene: TRBV28
J gene: TRBJ2-3
CDR3 length: 16
D gene: NA
clone size: NA
CDR3 protein: CASSLQGGGHTDTQYF
CDR3 DNA: TGTGCCAGCAGTTTACAAGGGGGGGGGCACACAGATACGCAGTATTTT

V gene: TRBV11-2
J gene: TRBJ2-5
CDR3 length: 13
D gene: NA
clone size: NA
CDR3 protein: CASSFGQLETQYF
CDR3 DNA: TGTGCCAGCAGCTTTGGACAGTTAGAGACCCAGTACTTC

V gene: TRBV30
J gene: TRBJ1-3
CDR3 length: 15
D gene: NA
clone size: NA
CDR3 protein: CAWSYAATSGNTIYF
CDR3 DNA: TGTGCCTGGAGTTACGCAGCGACCTCTGGAAACACCATATATTTT

V gene: TRBV18
J gene: TRBJ1-4
CDR3 length: 15
D gene: NA
clone size: NA
CDR3 protein: CASSPSPAPGEKLFF
CDR3 DNA: TGTGCCAGCTCACCCAGTCCGGCCCCTGGTGAAAAACTGTTTTTT

V gene: TRBV5-1
J gene: TRBJ2-3
CDR3 length: 14
D gene: NA
clone size: NA
CDR3 protein: CASSIGHREDTQYF
CDR3 DNA: TGCGCCAGCAGCATTGGACACCGCGAAGATACGCAGTATTTT

V gene: TRBV5-1
J gene: TRBJ1-2
CDR3 length: 14
D gene: TRBD1
clone size: NA
CDR3 protein: CASSLGGQNYGYTF
CDR3 DNA: TGCGCCAGCAGCTTGGGGGGACAGAACTATGGCTACACCTTC

V gene: TRBV7-9
J gene: TRBJ2-1
CDR3 length: 18
D gene: NA
clone size: NA
CDR3 protein: CASSLFAGGGGKDNEQFF
CDR3 DNA: TGTGCCAGCAGCTTATTTGCGGGCGGAGGTGGAAAGGACAATGAGCAGTTCTTC

V gene: TRBV5-1
J gene: TRBJ2-5
CDR3 length: 16
D gene: NA
clone size: NA
CDR3 protein: CASSLSLGGTEGTQYF
CDR3 DNA: TGCGCCAGCAGCTTGTCATTGGGCGGGACCGAGGGGACCCAGTACTTC

V gene: TRBV12-5
J gene: TRBJ2-7
CDR3 length: 14
D gene: NA
clone size: NA
CDR3 protein: CASHLSGSTYEQYF
CDR3 DNA: TGTGCTAGTCACCTCAGTGGGTCTACCTACGAGCAGTACTTC

V gene: TRBV7-9
J gene: TRBJ1-1
CDR3 length: 14
D gene: TRBD1
clone size: NA
CDR3 protein: CASSIQGAPTEAFF
CDR3 DNA: TGTGCCAGCAGCATCCAGGGGGCGCCCACTGAAGCTTTCTTT

V gene: TRBV15
J gene: TRBJ1-2
CDR3 length: 15
D gene: TRBD1
clone size: NA
CDR3 protein: CATSTWDREDYGYTF
CDR3 DNA: TGTGCCACCAGCACTTGGGACAGGGAAGACTATGGCTACACCTTC

V gene: TRBV6-6
J gene: TRBJ2-2
CDR3 length: 15
D gene: NA
clone size: NA
CDR3 protein: CASSYGTFNTGELFF
CDR3 DNA: TGTGCCAGCAGTTACGGGACATTTAACACCGGGGAGCTGTTTTTT

V gene: TRBV5-1
J gene: TRBJ2-7
CDR3 length: 15
D gene: NA
clone size: NA
CDR3 protein: CASSLGRGYPGEQYF
CDR3 DNA: TGCGCCAGCAGCTTGGGGCGGGGTTATCCGGGCGAGCAGTACTTC

V gene: TRBV7-2
J gene: TRBJ1-3
CDR3 length: 13
D gene: NA
clone size: NA
CDR3 protein: CASSHGDGNTIYF
CDR3 DNA: TGTGCCAGCTCCCACGGGGATGGAAACACCATATATTTT

V gene: TRBV9
J gene: TRBJ1-6
CDR3 length: 17
D gene: NA
clone size: NA
CDR3 protein: CASSVGWSRSYNSPLHF
CDR3 DNA: TGTGCCAGCAGCGTAGGGTGGAGCCGCTCCTATAATTCACCCCTCCACTTT

V gene: TRBV29-1
J gene: TRBJ1-5
CDR3 length: 13
D gene: TRBD1
clone size: NA
CDR3 protein: CSVSGGGDQPQHF
CDR3 DNA: TGCAGCGTTTCAGGGGGTGGAGATCAGCCCCAGCATTTT

V gene: TRBV2
J gene: TRBJ1-5
CDR3 length: 14
D gene: NA
clone size: NA
CDR3 protein: CASSGSRSIFPQHF
CDR3 DNA: TGTGCCAGCAGTGGATCCCGATCAATCTTTCCCCAGCATTTT

V gene: TRBV11-2
J gene: TRBJ2-7
CDR3 length: 15
D gene: NA
clone size: NA
CDR3 protein: CASSTSSASSYEQYF
CDR3 DNA: TGTGCCAGCAGCACTTCTAGCGCAAGCTCCTACGAGCAGTACTTC